This T cell receptor beta chain was documented in a study of blood T cell repertoires in COVID-19. Study in general: Specimens from acute and convalescent COVID-19 originated in the United States, Italy and Spain. In each case, the material was cDNA or gDNA derived from T cells, B-cell-depleted T cells, or PBMCs.

Per the original data handling: Amplification of reference gene primers provided the estimated nucleated cell counts. Sequenced by immunoSEQ multiplex PCR; TCRdb stores in-frame clones only, minus some. V and J calls and clone size follow that table, whereas D and trimming were derived from the DNA. The sample has fewer than 35,000 clones, around 82% seen once. There are 14 residues in the CDR3. Germline lookup yields CDR1 LNHDA and CDR2 SQIVND (reference sequence). V was shortened by 6 bases and J by 5 bases, with 16 bases between the two germline ends. The sample holds a few counts of this clone. The V call is TRBV19, the J call TRBJ1-1; no definite D call. Sequenced: peripheral blood. This TCR derives from an elderly man with active or convalescent COVID-19. The CDR3 region is CASRGSGVSTEAFF. Written as DNA, the CDR3 is TGTGCCAGTAGGGGGAGTGGGGTCTCGACTGAAGCTTTCTTT.